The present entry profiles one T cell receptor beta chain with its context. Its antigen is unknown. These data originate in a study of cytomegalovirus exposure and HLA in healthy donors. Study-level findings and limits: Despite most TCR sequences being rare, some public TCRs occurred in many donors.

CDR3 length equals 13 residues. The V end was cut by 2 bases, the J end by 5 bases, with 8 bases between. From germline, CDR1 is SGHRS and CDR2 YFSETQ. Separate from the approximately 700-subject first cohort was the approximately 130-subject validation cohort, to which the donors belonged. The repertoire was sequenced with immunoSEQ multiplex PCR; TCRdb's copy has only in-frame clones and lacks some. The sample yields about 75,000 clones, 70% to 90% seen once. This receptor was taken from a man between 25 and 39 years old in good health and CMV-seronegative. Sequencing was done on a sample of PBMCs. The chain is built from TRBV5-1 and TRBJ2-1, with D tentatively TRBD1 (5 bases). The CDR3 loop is CASSFLGHNEQFF. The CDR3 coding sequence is TGCGCCAGCAGCTTTTTGGGGCACAATGAGCAGTTCTTC.